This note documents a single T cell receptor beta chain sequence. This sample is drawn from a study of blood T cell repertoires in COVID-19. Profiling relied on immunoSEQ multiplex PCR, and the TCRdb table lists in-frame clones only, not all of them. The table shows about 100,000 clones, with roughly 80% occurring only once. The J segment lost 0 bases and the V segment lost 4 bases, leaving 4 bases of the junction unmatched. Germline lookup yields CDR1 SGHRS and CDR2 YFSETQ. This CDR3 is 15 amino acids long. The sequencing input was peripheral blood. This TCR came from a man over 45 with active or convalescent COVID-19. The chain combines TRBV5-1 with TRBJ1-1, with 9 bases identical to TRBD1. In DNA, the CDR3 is TGCGCCAGCAGCGTTACAGGGGGCATGAACACTGAAGCTTTCTTT. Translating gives CASSVTGGMNTEAFF.